One sample yielded the 5 T cell receptor beta chains listed below, sequenced in a study of sequential checkpoint blockade in melanoma (dated by TCRdb to between 2019 and 2020). Library creation used the immunoSEQ multiplex PCR assay. TCRdb retrieved this table from immuneACCESS and kept in-frame rearrangements only. Not all clones are present; in checked studies, unresolved V genes account for under half, and no reason is known for the remainder. Counted in this sample were thousands of clones; around 26% of them appeared once. Clones ranked in the top ten supply roughly 9.8% of the sample. The treatment or condition label corresponds to: randomized to nivolumab then ipilimumab (arm A) or the reverse (arm B). This specimen consisted of tumor tissue (inferred from file names), obtained from a patient given nivolumab and ipilimumab in sequence. The receptor set was obtained from a human donor with melanoma.

This clone was recorded many times. The chain couples TRBV13 to TRBJ1-2, with 8 bases lining up with TRBD1. Germline values: CDR1 PRHDT, CDR2 FYEKMQ (reference sequence). The CDR3 runs 15 residues. After removal of 1 base from V and 2 bases from J, the junction contained 3 bases not matched to a gene. The CDR3 sequence: CASSLEGQANYGYTF. CDR3 nucleotide sequence: TGTGCCAGCAGCTTAGAGGGACAGGCCAACTATGGCTACACCTTC.

The chain has TRBV29-1 and TRBJ2-1; 7 nucleotides match TRBD2. The CDR3 has 15 residues. Per germline, CDR1 SQVTM and CDR2 ANQGSEA. V shed 4 bases, J shed 6 bases, and the junction held 12 bases outside the gene matches. The CDR3 nucleotides are TGCAGCGTTGCAAGGCTAGCGGACAACCTCAATGAGCAGTTCTTC. This sequence encodes CSVARLADNLNEQFF.

The V call is TRBV23-1, the J call TRBJ2-1; D gene ambiguous. TRBV23-1 counts as an open reading frame of uncertain function. The CDR3 is 15 residues long. Trimming stripped 6 bases from V and 0 bases from J, with 12 bases between. CDR3 bases: TGCGCCAGCAGCTTGACGCCAGGCTCCTACAATGAGCAGTTCTTC. It specifies CASSLTPGSYNEQFF.

The J gene is TRBJ2-7, the V gene TRBV9; D unresolved. CDR1 is SGDLS, CDR2 YYNGEE, per germline. This CDR3 is built from 14 residues. Trimming pared 3 bases from V and 1 base from J, leaving 11 bases between. Here the CDR3 DNA reads TGTGCCAGCAGCGCCCAGGATAATTCCTACGAGCAGTACTTC. Amino acids: CASSAQDNSYEQYF.

This clone was observed a handful of times. The rearrangement uses TRBV28 and TRBJ2-7, with D possibly matching TRBD1 (6 bases). The CDR3 sequence is 14 residues long. V was shortened by 5 bases and J by 2 bases, with 13 bases between the two germline ends. Looked up from germline, CDR1 is MDHEN and CDR2 is SYDVKM. CDR3 in DNA: TGTGCCAGCAGTCTCGGGACAAATCCCTACGAGCAGTACTTC. This codes for CASSLGTNPYEQYF.